The clone carrying this TCR beta chain was seen at least ten times. These data come from a study of T-cell reconstitution after alpha-beta-depleted transplantation in children. This CDR3 is built from 15 residues. Deletions cut 6 bases from V and 2 bases from J, with 17 bases between. CDR1 SGHTA and CDR2 FQGNSA come from the germline V gene. It was with unique molecular identifiers that the TCRbeta library was prepared. TCRdb recomputed calls from the PCR reads with MiXCR, one row per CDR3 protein. The repertoire holds 81,000 or so distinct CDR3 sequences, with around 15% as singletons. Sequencing used PBMCs, mostly from graft donor cells, obtained 180 days after TCRalphabeta/CD19-depleted stem cell transplant. The chain employs TRBV7-2 and TRBJ2-7; D is perhaps TRBD1 (6 bases). This TCR came from a male patient between 2 and 10 years old who had a stem cell transplant for acute lymphoblastic leukemia, so the T cells may come from the graft donor. Written as DNA, the CDR3 is TGTGCCAGCAGGATAGGGCCCGGACAGCCCTACGAGCAGTACTTC. Residues: CASRIGPGQPYEQYF. Full variable domain (missing parts from reference TRBV7-2 and TRBJ2-7): GAGVSQSPSNKVTEKGKDVELRCDPISGHTALYWYRQSLGQGLEFLIYFQGNSAPDKSGLPSDRFSAERTGGSVSTLTIQRTQQEDSAVYLCASRIGPGQPYEQYFGPGTRLTVT.